This T cell receptor (beta chain) was retrieved from a study of blood T cell repertoires in COVID-19. TCRdb's table, derived via immunoSEQ multiplex PCR, lists solely in-frame clones and lacks some. Of 490,000 or so clones in the sample, roughly nine tenths were seen once. Worth noting for this clone: Other DNA sequences in this specimen translate into the identical CDR3.

Those enrolled, adults aged roughly 18 to 89 years, came from 25 or so US areas. Clinical history as reported by participants underpinned cohort assignment. Each recovered donor of Cohort 3 presented with two negative PCRs, clearance, or symptom resolution. Germline-derived CDR1 and CDR2 are LNHDA and SQIVND (reference sequence). The CDR3 totals 15 residues. The V end lost 1 base, the J end lost 1 base, and 8 bases lay between the germline ends. The rearrangement joins TRBV19 to TRBJ1-5, with D possibly TRBD1 on 6 matching bases. The sequence was collected from a woman aged 55-70 years who had recovered from COVID-19. The sequenced material came from PBMCs or T cells enriched from blood (not recorded which). CDR3 in DNA: TGTGCCAGTAGTATAGTCGGACAGAGCAATCAGCCCCAGCATTTT. It yields the protein CASSIVGQSNQPQHF. The full variable domain, in which reference TRBV19 and TRBJ1-5 provide the parts outside the CDR3, is DGGITQSPKYLFRKEGQNVTLSCEQNLNHDAMYWYRQDPGQGLRLIYYSQIVNDFQKGDIAEGYSVSREKKESFPLTVTSAQKNPTAFYLCASSIVGQSNQPQHFGDGTRLSIL.